The entry below describes one TCR beta chain. This clone came up once. Its antigen is currently not known. Base qualities are not at hand, and no much larger clone is one base apart. Library preparation employed the immunoSEQ multiplex PCR assay. The multiplex PCR relied on a mix of 60 forward primers for TCR Vbeta segments and 13 reverse primers for TCR Jbeta segments. The CDR3 region of rearranged TCR beta genes was amplified from genomic DNA with a multiplex PCR assay. The Illumina HiSeq System was used to sequence the amplified TCR beta libraries as 87-base-pair reads. The authors processed their data as follows. Across the 670 or so repertoires, a later analysis counted 80 million or so unique TCR beta chains, 8.5 million to 12 million of which were shared by at least two donors. To remove PCR and sequencing errors, raw reads were error-corrected and collapsed into unique sequences using a nearest-neighbor algorithm that merged closely related sequences. Alignment of CDR3 sequences to IMGT reference sequences was used to assign V, D and J gene segments. Each retained sequence needed at least a six-nucleotide match to both a V gene segment and a J gene segment. Rearrangements were classified as productive when the CDR3 lacked stop codons and remained in frame with V and J, and all other rearrangements were classified as non-productive. Following IMGT convention, CDR3 was defined as the stretch from the second conserved V-encoded cysteine to the conserved J-encoded phenylalanine. The earlier analysis of about 610 of the donors excluded sequences that lacked an unambiguous match to a single V gene segment. An earlier analysis of 587 of the donors called V segments functional above 56.7% productive rearrangements and segregating when the between-donor standard deviation exceeded 5%. A statistical classification framework was developed to diagnose cytomegalovirus status using the catalog of TCR beta chain sequences. V and J gene assignment, in a later analysis, came from comparing TCR nucleotide sequences with IMGT/GENE-DB human TR gene sequences. Using the TCRdist pipeline, a later analysis assigned CDR3 sequences along with most-parsimonious VDJ recombination scenarios. In a later analysis, every TCR beta chain was defined by the combination of its CDR3 amino acid sequence and its V-gene family, and reads without a unique V-gene family were dropped. A later analysis removed several hundred highly shared, low-generation-probability nucleotide sequences to deal with suspected cross-contamination and a sequencing artifact. In a later analysis, a clonal expansion index for each public chain was calculated from normalized within-repertoire ranks of inferred template counts. In a later analysis, generation probabilities were computed using a VDJ recombination model fitted to out-of-frame rearrangements, and the results were checked against IGoR. A later analysis scored TCR-TCR, TCR-HLA and TCR-CMV co-occurrence with hypergeometric tests, applying a repertoire-size bias correction to TCR pairs. A later analysis estimated false discovery rates by permuting HLA or CMV assignments 20 times. In a later analysis, co-occurring TCRs were grouped using DBSCAN, with TCRdist sequence similarity added in when clustering inside HLA-allele-positive subsets. Co-occurrence clustering excluded repertoires with fewer than 30,000 or more than 120,000 public chains, plus five with anomalous nucleotide sharing. TCRdb re-hosts the immuneACCESS table, in-frame sequences only. Its copies lack some clones; in the studies checked, an unresolved V gene accounts for under half of them, and the cause for the rest is not known. That table furnishes V, J and clone size, whereas the DNA furnished D and trimming. Here the sample has roughly 150,000 clones; over 80% occur a single time. The ten largest clones take up 1.2% of the sample.

In total, around 600 healthy bone marrow donors made up the cohort. At the time of sampling, all cohort members were nominally healthy, though unrecorded immune exposures were likely present. The donor was CMV seronegative and was included in the group of 352 seronegative cohort members. A peripheral blood sample was collected from each donor, and TCR beta sequencing was performed on peripheral blood mononuclear cells. The Qiagen DNeasy Blood Extraction Kit was used to extract genomic DNA from the blood cell samples. The data were taken from a study of cytomegalovirus exposure and HLA in healthy donors (TCRdb year 2017). With respect to the entire study: An earlier analysis of approximately 640 of the donors reported more than 250 Gb of sequence data and roughly 100 million unique TCR beta sequences from 150 million to 200 million T cells. Four to six DR-DQ haplotypes were handled as single units for association and clustering, since linkage in the cohort was strong. A later genetic analysis used genome-wide SNP genotypes for about 65% of the 666 donors, treating that subset as a discovery cohort. The study was designed to test whether signatures of past pathogen exposure could be identified by cataloging public T cell receptors. About 320 gigabases of sequencing data and tens of millions of unique TCR sequences were included in an early release covering around 600 HLA-typed donors. On average, around 230,000 unique TCR beta nucleotide sequences were sequenced per donor among about 400 genotyped donors of the cohort, with roughly 18% of those sequences being non-productive. Using immunosequencing, the study profiled T cell repertoires from 500 to 800 subjects and related those repertoires to cytomegalovirus serostatus. Donor age, sex, ethnicity and CMV serostatus were collected together with the repertoire data. Rather than drawing on any new phenotypic data, the later analysis identified candidate immune exposures from TCR beta sequences and the way those sequences occurred across donors. Of the roughly 400 genotyped donors, 65% to 90% were placed in the genetic ancestry cluster associated with self-reported Caucasian donors. A later analysis re-analyzed previously published TCR beta repertoires from about 600 donors and added high-resolution HLA genotyping to study TCR occurrence patterns. To predict cytomegalovirus infection status, the study combined high-throughput TCR immunosequencing, statistical association of individual TCRs with disease status, and machine learning. The number of donors typed differed by locus, with about 629-640 for A, B, C, DRB1 and DQB1, roughly 550 for DQA1, 600 to 610 for DPA1, and some 450 for DPB1. Both class I and class II loci were covered by HLA typing, at four-digit resolution. Every discovery cohort repertoire had been produced on one sequencing platform. An earlier analysis of 587 of the donors applied high-throughput TCR beta sequencing to assess whether each TCR beta V gene segment acted as functional or pseudogenic. Along with the roughly 670-subject first cohort, a separate validation cohort of over a hundred different subjects was used.

General findings and caveats noted by the study authors: The only immune exposure information available for the cohort was CMV serostatus. In both the original and validation cohorts, the classifier was reported to diagnose cytomegalovirus status with high specificity and sensitivity. According to a later analysis, parvovirus B19, influenza, CMV and Epstein-Barr virus appeared linked to several top co-occurrence clusters. Correlated functional status among segregating V segments might reflect linkage disequilibrium, but an unknown experimental factor could not be ruled out. A later analysis found that HLA-associated TCR beta chains were more clonally expanded and had lower generation probabilities than equally common non-associated chains. While some public TCRs were present in many individuals, most TCR sequences turned up only very rarely across donors. Because HLA typing was missing for some donors at each locus, association tests included only the typed subset. An association between a missense DCLRE1C variant and V-gene and J-gene trimming of TCR beta chains was found in a later genetic analysis and replicated in an independent cohort. A further reported finding was that TCR beta sequences accurately predicted the HLA-A and HLA-B alleles for most subjects in the first cohort. This cohort had only TCR beta chains sequenced, and the lack of alpha or paired-chain data limited which features could be detected. Because counts were too low, seventeen rarely observed V segments, including chromosome 9 orphons, were excluded from the earlier analysis of about 500 of the donors. In a later genetic analysis, fewer N-insertions in productive TCRs were reported among donors in an Asian-associated ancestry cluster than the approximately 710-donor mean. In the study, around 150 TCR beta chains were listed as associated with cytomegalovirus. Strong co-occurrence of HLA alleles, especially DR and DQ, made assigning TCR associations to individual alleles difficult. Roughly uniform sequencing depth across donors was assumed in presence/absence analyses, although this assumption may not hold. A later analysis found that TCR association rates varied across HLA loci, with DRB1 alleles showing the most associated TCRs and HLA-C alleles the fewest. A later analysis found that most CMV-associated TCR beta chains appeared HLA-restricted, with HLA associations seemingly driven largely by CMV exposure. In vitro tests confirmed that a few of the cytomegalovirus-associated TCR beta chains recognize cytomegalovirus antigens. A cluster of highly shared sequence variants was judged likely to represent a technical artifact of the sequencing pipeline. The authors suggested that the approach could potentially be extended to other disease states and immunological phenotypes. Specific HLA alleles were associated with over 15,000 TCR beta sequences at a false discovery rate of 0.05 in a later analysis. In an earlier analysis of about 600 of the donors, most TCR beta V segments appeared in productive rearrangements about 90% or about 30% of the time, broadly matching IMGT annotations.

The source of this sequence is a boy aged 2 to 9 in good health and CMV-seronegative. Source material: PBMCs.

The CDR3 has the sequence CATRRLVKVDEQYF. The nucleotide sequence reads as follows: TGTGCCACCCGACGGCTAGTTAAAGTCGACGAGCAGTACTTC. The chain couples TRBV6-5 to TRBJ2-7; confidence is insufficient to name the D gene. V and J are truncated by 10 bases and 5 bases respectively, leaving an intervening sequence of 21 bases. CDR1 is given as MNHEY and CDR2 as SVGAGI, both from the germline V gene. From the cysteine up to the phenylalanine, the CDR3 has a length of 14 residues. Left in the record is the CDR3 DNA by itself, 42 bases read in frame from the first base.